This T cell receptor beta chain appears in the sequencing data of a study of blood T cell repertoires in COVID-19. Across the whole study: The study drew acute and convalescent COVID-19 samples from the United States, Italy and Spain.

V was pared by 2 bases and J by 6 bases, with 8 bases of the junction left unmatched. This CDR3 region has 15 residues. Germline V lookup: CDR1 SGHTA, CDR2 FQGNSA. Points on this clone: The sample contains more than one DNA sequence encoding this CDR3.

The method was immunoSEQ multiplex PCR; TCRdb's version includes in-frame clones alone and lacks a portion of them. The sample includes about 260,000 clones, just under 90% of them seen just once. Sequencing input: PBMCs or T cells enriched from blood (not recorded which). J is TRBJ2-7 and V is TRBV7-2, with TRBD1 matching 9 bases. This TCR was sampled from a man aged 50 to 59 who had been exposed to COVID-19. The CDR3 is CASSLTGTGSREQYF. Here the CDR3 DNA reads TGTGCCAGCAGCTTAACCGGGACAGGGTCCCGCGAGCAGTACTTC.